This TCR beta chain was sequenced in a study of spatial heterogeneity in lung cancer. General study findings and limits: Ubiquitous expanded tumor TCRs were seen in blood more at resection than at follow-up.

Trimming shortened V by 10 bases and J by 3 bases, and 14 bases separated the two germline ends. The CDR3 is 13 amino acids. Germline loops: CDR1 MDHEN, CDR2 SYDVKM. In its sample, this clonotype was seen many times. What it binds is unknown. Time point denoted: sample taken at primary tumor resection. The input material, whole RNA from tumor, nontumor lung or frozen PBMC, was sequenced unsorted. Each CDR3 protein is one row after TCRdb ran MiXCR on the 5' RACE reads. The sample shows roughly 39,000 distinct CDR3 sequences, approximately 6.3% of them seen only once. The sequences come from PBMCs, collected at surgery. The rearrangement links TRBV28 to TRBJ2-3; D is perhaps TRBD1 (6 bases). The sequence derives from a male donor with early-stage non-small cell lung cancer. The CDR3 nucleotides read TGTGCCACCGGAACAGGGTGGACAGATACGCAGTATTTT. It yields the protein CATGTGWTDTQYF.